The 5 T cell receptor beta chains below come from one sample, sequenced in a study of cytomegalovirus exposure and HLA in healthy donors. The PCR used 60 Vbeta and 13 Jbeta primers. Profiled with immunoSEQ multiplex PCR; TCRdb holds only in-frame clones, not every one. This sample has roughly 140,000 clones, with roughly four fifths found just once. Material for sequencing was PBMCs. The receptor set was obtained from a young man in good health and CMV-seronegative.

CDR3 amino acids: CASSFAATNEQFF. The CDR3 DNA sequence: TGTGCCAGCAGTTTCGCGGCAACCAATGAGCAGTTCTTC. The chain is built from TRBV27 and TRBJ2-1; D is unresolved. V lost 3 bases and J lost 6, with 9 bases in between. There are 13 residues in the CDR3. From germline, CDR1 is MNHEY and CDR2 SMNVEV (reference sequence).

This clone has only one observation. The chain recombines TRBV4-1 with TRBJ2-7, with 7 nucleotides matching TRBD2. Germline V gene sequence: CDR1 MGHRA, CDR2 YSYEKL. J lost 6 bases, V lost 1 base, and 6 bases had no gene match. The CDR3 has 14 amino acids. The CDR3 region is CASSQVGTGGEQYF. The CDR3 DNA reads as TGCGCCAGCAGCCAAGTCGGGACGGGGGGCGAGCAGTACTTC.

The chain couples TRBV6-5 to TRBJ1-2; TRBD1 is a possible D gene (5 bases). Deletions cut 2 bases from V and 0 bases from J, with 7 bases between. CDR1 is MNHEY and CDR2 is SVGAGI in the germline V gene. The CDR3 spans 14 residues. DNA for the CDR3: TGTGCCAGCAGTTACAGGGGTACTAACTATGGCTACACCTTC. Translating gives CASSYRGTNYGYTF.

This clone showed up just a few times. The chain combines TRBV7-2 with TRBJ2-7; the match to TRBD2 covers 12 bases. Germline V gene data show CDR1 as SGHTA and CDR2 as FQGNSA. The CDR3 has 15 residues. J gave up 4 bases and V 5 bases, and 6 bases lay outside the gene matches. The CDR3 loop reads CASSRLAGVGYEQYF. The CDR3 DNA is TGTGCCAGCAGCAGACTAGCGGGAGTAGGGTACGAGCAGTACTTC.

The chain combines TRBV11-2 with TRBJ2-1; possibly TRBD2 for D (6 bases). CDR3 length: 16 residues. The V gene lost 4 bases and the J gene lost 5 bases, with 18 bases spanning the gap. CDR1 SGHAT and CDR2 FQNNGV come from the germline V gene. CDR3 DNA sequence: TGTGCCAGCAGCTCGGTTGCCGGGAGTCGGAACAATGAGCAGTTCTTC. Its protein product is CASSSVAGSRNNEQFF. The whole variable domain, filled in from reference TRBV11-2 and TRBJ2-1, reads EAGVAQSPRYKIIEKRQSVAFWCNPISGHATLYWYQQILGQGPKLLIQFQNNGVVDDSQLPKDRFSAERLKGVDSTLKIQPAKLEDSAVYLCASSSVAGSRNNEQFFGPGTRLTVL.